Listed here is a single T cell receptor beta chain. Its antigen is not yet known. Base qualities are not provided; no much larger clone lies one nucleotide away. V is cut by 2 bases and J by 2 bases, and the space between the germline ends is 13 bases. The CDR3 contains 16 residues, cysteine and phenylalanine counted. Only CDR3 DNA remains: 48 bases, in frame from the first base. Taken from the germline V gene, the CDR1 and CDR2 loops are SGHDT and YYEEEE. The data were taken from a study of OX40 agonist ivuxolimab in advanced cancers. Notes on the research overall: Ivuxolimab, which targeted the costimulatory receptor OX40 (CD134), was an agonistic, fully human IgG2 monoclonal antibody. Intravenous ivuxolimab was administered to patients every 2 weeks at six dose levels: 0.01, 0.1, 0.3, 1.5, 3 and 10 mg/kg. Of the roughly 50 dose-escalation patients, hepatocellular carcinoma was present in around 19, melanoma in around 15, renal cell carcinoma in 9 and head and neck cancer in 9. In the dose-escalation cohort, roughly 80% of patients were male, and the mean age was around 60 years, with a range of about 23 to 80. Prior anti-PD-1, anti-PD-L1 or anti-CTLA-4 therapy was permitted, and 40% of dose-escalation patients had received checkpoint inhibitors. Partial responses were achieved by three dose-escalation patients, of whom one had hepatocellular carcinoma and two had cutaneous melanoma. Peripheral TCRbeta sequencing was intended to test whether TCR sequence diversity was altered and clonal T-cell expansion was caused by ivuxolimab. The paper reports the monotherapy dose-escalation portion (N of about 50 patients) of the phase I ivuxolimab trial.

The trial excluded patients who had a history of autoimmune disease or who were on systemic immunosuppression. Peripheral blood for TCR sequencing was drawn from every dose cohort at baseline, at cycle 4 day 1 and at cycle 7 day 1. Samples were obtained from an open-label, multicenter, first-in-human phase I dose-escalation trial of ivuxolimab. Adults with locally advanced or metastatic melanoma, renal cell, hepatocellular, or head and neck squamous cell carcinoma were enrolled in the trial. CD4+ and CD8+ T cells were sorted separately from peripheral blood before TCR sequencing. The full study reports these points: In the 0.1-3.0 mg/kg groups, partial responders were among the patients with the lowest normalized peripheral clonal expansion, particularly in CD8+ T cells. At doses of 0.1 to 3.0 mg/kg, clonal expansion of both CD4+ and CD8+ blood T cells was observed from baseline to week 6. The antigen specificity of the peripheral T cells that underwent clonal expansion was not determined. Low levels of normalized T-cell clonal expansion were also seen in some patients who did not respond. On average, CD8+ T cells showed more expanded clones than CD4+ T cells after ivuxolimab.

To sequence the TCRbeta CDR3 region, genomic DNA was isolated from the sorted cells. The immunoSEQ Assay was used for sequencing of TCRbeta CDR3 regions. What TCRdb holds here is the immuneACCESS table cut down to in-frame rearrangements. Part of the clones is not present; checked against another copy, under half of the missing clones reflect an unresolved V gene, and the others are unexplained. For this sample there are tens of thousands of clones; 75% to 90% appear just once. Of the sample, approximately 52% falls within the top ten clones. The sequences come from CD4+ or CD8+ T cells sorted from blood, collected in a trial of the OX40 agonist ivuxolimab. The V gene is TRBV5-6 and the J gene is TRBJ2-2; perhaps TRBD1 is the D gene, with 6 bases matching. This receptor was identified in an adult with an advanced solid tumor such as melanoma, head and neck, liver or kidney cancer. CDR3 region: CASSFMDRLNTGELFF. In nucleotides, the sequence is TGTGCCAGCAGCTTCATGGACAGACTAAACACCGGGGAGCTGTTTTTT.